The rows below give T cell receptor beta chains drawn from one sample of a study of shared clonotypes between healthy human individuals. The repertoire was sequenced with immunoSEQ multiplex PCR; TCRdb's copy has only in-frame clones and lacks some. This sample has millions of clones, with around nine tenths found just once. The sequenced material came from naive CD4+ T cells sorted from blood. The receptors derive from a young man in good health. CDR3s include the opening cysteine and the closing phenylalanine or tryptophan. D genes are given only for firm matches. Clone size is shown for a subset of rows, as once, few, many or a class of expanded clone.

d_call j_call v_call clone_size cdr3_aa cdr3_nt
. TRBJ2-5 TRBV30 . CAWSSRETQYF TGTGCCTGGAGTTCCAGGGAGACCCAGTACTTC
TRBD2 TRBJ2-7 TRBV19 . CASRQTSASYEQYF TGTGCCAGTAGACAGACTAGCGCCTCCTACGAGCAGTACTTC
TRBD2 TRBJ2-2 TRBV27 . CASSPWEGTGELFF TGTGCCAGCAGCCCCTGGGAGGGCACCGGGGAGCTGTTTTTT
TRBD2 TRBJ2-3 TRBV4-3 . CASSQGAAGVVDTQYF TGCGCCAGCAGCCAAGGCGCAGCGGGAGTAGTAGATACGCAGTATTTT
. TRBJ2-1 TRBV10-2 . CASSEAAALGNEQFF TGCGCCAGCAGTGAGGCAGCGGCCCTCGGGAATGAGCAGTTCTTC
. TRBJ1-2 TRBV5-1 . CASSLAGGINYGYTF TGCGCCAGCAGCTTGGCGGGGGGAATCAACTATGGCTACACCTTC
. TRBJ2-7 TRBV9 . CASSITGHTEQYF TGTGCCAGCAGCATTACCGGGCACACCGAGCAGTACTTC
. TRBJ1-1 TRBV5-4 . CASSFSGVQNTEAFF TGTGCCAGCAGCTTTTCAGGGGTGCAAAACACTGAAGCTTTCTTT
. TRBJ1-3 TRBV27 . CASSPFGTGNTIYF TGTGCCAGCAGTCCCTTTGGAACTGGAAACACCATATATTTT
. TRBJ2-3 TRBV5-4 . CASSLKGQGSTDTQYF TGTGCCAGCAGCTTGAAAGGGCAGGGTAGCACAGATACGCAGTATTTT
. TRBJ2-1 TRBV7-9 . CASSLWSEQFF TGTGCCAGCAGCCTCTGGTCTGAGCAGTTCTTC
. TRBJ2-2 TRBV5-1 . CASSLIGSTGELFF TGCGCCAGCAGCTTAATTGGGAGCACCGGGGAGCTGTTTTTT
. TRBJ2-2 TRBV28 . CASSPPIGELFF TGTGCCAGCAGTCCCCCGATCGGGGAGCTGTTTTTT
TRBD1 TRBJ1-4 TRBV6-6 . CATRSGQGAGEKLFF TGTGCCACCAGGAGCGGACAGGGTGCAGGGGAAAAACTGTTTTTT
. TRBJ1-2 TRBV20-1 . CSAWRDFGYTF TGCAGTGCATGGAGGGACTTTGGCTACACCTTC
TRBD1 TRBJ1-1 TRBV5-1 . CASSLGGTGSNTEAFF TGCGCCAGCAGCTTGGGGGGGACAGGCTCAAACACTGAAGCTTTCTTT
. TRBJ2-7 TRBV6-1 . CASSEFPGPYEQYF TGTGCCAGCAGTGAATTCCCAGGGCCCTACGAGCAGTACTTC
TRBD2 TRBJ2-5 TRBV28 . CASSSLGAGYLQETQYF TGTGCCAGCAGTTCTCTTGGAGCGGGGTACCTCCAAGAGACCCAGTACTTC
TRBD1 TRBJ1-5 TRBV6-6 . CASSPGQGKNQPQHF TGTGCCAGCAGCCCTGGACAGGGAAAAAATCAGCCCCAGCATTTT
. TRBJ2-5 TRBV5-1 . CASSPEAGQETQYF TGCGCCAGCAGCCCCGAGGCAGGGCAAGAGACCCAGTACTTC
TRBD2 TRBJ2-3 TRBV4-1 . CASSPPRLAGTDTQYF TGCGCCAGCAGCCCCCCCCGACTAGCGGGCACAGATACGCAGTATTTT
. TRBJ1-2 TRBV9 . CASSAGWGTAGYTF TGTGCCAGCAGCGCAGGGTGGGGTACTGCTGGCTACACCTTC
. TRBJ1-1 TRBV25-1 few CASSGLQGTEAFF TGTGCCAGCAGTGGACTCCAGGGTACTGAAGCTTTCTTT
. TRBJ2-7 TRBV6-6 . CASRFAPLPSYEQYF TGTGCCAGCAGATTCGCCCCACTCCCCTCCTACGAGCAGTACTTC
TRBD2 TRBJ2-6 TRBV5-4 . CATRSGGRSGANVLTF TGTGCCACCCGTAGCGGGGGGCGTTCTGGGGCCAACGTCCTGACTTTC
. TRBJ1-3 TRBV19 once CASSIGRGRVYGNTIYF TGTGCCAGTAGTATTGGGCGGGGGCGCGTTTATGGAAACACCATATATTTT
. TRBJ1-6 TRBV27 . CASRGAGPYNSPLHF TGTGCCAGCAGAGGGGCGGGGCCCTATAATTCACCCCTCCACTTT
. TRBJ1-3 TRBV4-3 . CASSQARQWGNTIYF TGCGCCAGCAGCCAAGCCCGACAGTGGGGAAACACCATATATTTT
TRBD1 TRBJ2-5 TRBV30 . CAWSSDRGPWETQYF TGTGCCTGGAGTAGCGACAGGGGGCCGTGGGAGACCCAGTACTTC
. TRBJ1-6 TRBV18 . CASSPGFDSPLHF TGTGCCAGCTCGCCAGGGTTCGATTCACCCCTCCACTTT
. TRBJ2-1 TRBV30 . CAWSVRGAGNNEQFF TGTGCCTGGAGTGTAAGGGGGGCTGGTAACAATGAGCAGTTCTTC
. TRBJ1-1 TRBV18 few CASSPITGTDTEAFF TGTGCCAGCTCACCAATAACCGGGACGGACACTGAAGCTTTCTTT
. TRBJ2-3 TRBV2 . CASRGRSGSTDTQYF TGTGCCAGCAGGGGAAGGAGCGGGAGCACAGATACGCAGTATTTT
TRBD1 TRBJ1-2 TRBV28 . CASSLSLRDSLPNYGYTF TGTGCCAGCAGTTTATCCCTACGGGACAGCCTTCCTAACTATGGCTACACCTTC
. TRBJ2-7 TRBV27 . CASSWAAYYEQYF TGTGCCAGCAGTTGGGCAGCTTACTACGAGCAGTACTTC